This TCR beta chain was identified in a study of blood T cell repertoires in COVID-19. Some clones are missing from TCRdb's copy, which holds only in-frame ones; the method was immunoSEQ multiplex PCR. The sample lists tens of thousands of clones; around 85% were seen once. The J segment lost 1 base and the V segment lost 3 bases, leaving 13 bases of the junction unmatched. Germline V lookup: CDR1 SNHLY, CDR2 FYNNEI. This CDR3 is 18 amino acids long. The origin of this receptor is a middle-aged man with active COVID-19. What was sequenced was peripheral blood. The chain employs TRBV2 and TRBJ2-7; 9 bases fit TRBD1. The CDR3 loop is CASSDIQGALRISYEQYF. CDR3 coding DNA: TGTGCCAGCAGTGATATACAGGGGGCGCTAAGGATTTCCTACGAGCAGTACTTC.